This T cell receptor (beta chain) comes out of a study of control samples from healthy donors and cancer patients. The data were produced by immunoSEQ multiplex PCR, yet TCRdb's version contains in-frame clones alone and is incomplete. Among tens of thousands of clones listed, 88% were seen once. This CDR3 is 14 amino acids long. Looked up from germline, CDR1 is MGHDK and CDR2 is SYGVNS. The V gene lost 3 bases and the J gene lost 5 bases, with 11 bases spanning the gap. The sample was PBMCs. V and J are TRBV25-1 and TRBJ1-5; D is uncertain. The receptor was isolated from a middle-aged man with head and neck cancer. The CDR3 is CASSEPGPYQPQHF. The CDR3 bases are TGTGCCAGCAGTGAGCCCGGGCCATATCAGCCCCAGCATTTT.